Described below is a single T cell receptor (beta chain) sequence and its context. This clonotype was counted only a few times. Its antigen has not been determined. No base quality information exists; no much larger clone differs at one position. The data derive from a study of identical twins (dated by TCRdb to about 2016). At the level of the whole study: TCR alpha and beta repertoires from monozygotic twins, unrelated adults of various ages and cord blood were deep-sequenced to test whether fetal clonotypes persist. To rule out contamination, the twin experiments were replicated at different times with different library preparation protocols.

General findings and caveats noted by the study authors: The excess sharing between twins in beta out-of-frame sequences was weaker because fewer shared sequences reduced the signal-to-noise ratio. In monozygotic twins, out-of-frame TCR alpha sharing was systematically underestimated by recombination models, although the models agreed with sharing between unrelated individuals. Compared with coincidental sharing between unrelated individuals, an excess of low generation-probability sequences was observed among out-of-frame TCR alpha sequences shared between twins. Because the same donors could not be followed over many years, the conclusions depended on cross-sectional statistical analysis. Abundant cord blood beta clonotypes had fewer insertions, young adult naive repertoires showed a similar but weaker trend, and memory repertoires showed no such trend. Zero-insertion analyses could be partly confounded by invariant T cells such as MAIT and iNKT, although diverse VJ usage argued against such confounding for most clonotypes.

All donors were healthy Caucasians. The twin cohort consisted of three pairs of female monozygotic twins, all aged roughly 18 to 30 years. Miltenyi CD45RO+ enrichment and human naive T-cell isolation kits were used to isolate memory (CD45RO+) and naive T cells from PBMC. From its cysteine to its phenylalanine, the CDR3 spans 16 amino acids. Of all the DNA, just the CDR3 is kept, 48 bases in frame from base 1. Trimming accounts for 3 bases at V and 6 bases at J, while the number of junction bases matched to no gene is 10. The library was generated by 5' RACE. Instrument used: Illumina HiSeq 2000. A universal primer binding site was introduced by template switching, and a unique molecular identifier was present in the final cDNA, enabling accurate counting of TCR cDNA molecules. Specific primers in the conserved constant-segment region were used to synthesize first-strand cDNA for TCR alpha and beta chains. To control for contamination, every cDNA library was double barcoded, receiving both a SMART-Mk sample barcode and Illumina barcodes. Two successive PCR steps introduced TruSeq adapter sequences along with Illumina sample barcodes. TCR alpha and beta cDNA libraries were sequenced on the Illumina HiSeq platform with custom primers. The paper's data handling went like this. Raw reads were processed with MiGEC to extract unique molecular identifiers, and MiXCR was used to determine CDR3 positions. For each individual, recombination models were inferred using an EM algorithm with the repgenHMM and IGoR tools. Shared clonotype analysis was performed with the tcR package in R, normalizing sharing by the product of cloneset sizes. To study raw recombination free of thymic and clonal selection effects, out-of-frame nonproductive sequences were analyzed. TCRdb reanalyzed the raw reads on its own, using fastp at Q25 for trimming and MiXCR for clone calling, and kept in-frame beta chains. All rows with the same CDR3 protein become a single entry with the most common DNA and genes. TCRdb, not the authors, supplied the V and J calls. Present in this sample are approximately 220,000 distinct CDR3 sequences, around 6.9% of which were seen just once. Clones ranked in the top ten supply about 2% of the sample.

These sequences were also reported in another study, on yellow fever vaccine responses in identical twins. The second study's authors report: The authors reported that the T cell response to vaccination in identical twins appeared partly convergent and partly personalized. The study precisely tracked vaccine-responding T cell clones in identical twins.

The sequencing sample was made of memory (CD45RO+) T cells sorted from blood. The cell subset or site label of this sample denotes: CD45RO+ enriched T cells. This clonotype was sampled from a woman aged 18-35 years in good health. The V and J segments used are TRBV12-3 or TRBV12-4 and TRBJ2-2, and 7 junctional nucleotides match TRBD2. The bases are TGTGCCAGCAGTTTTATGACTAGCTTGTCTTCCGGGGAGCTGTTTTTT. It translates as CASSFMTSLSSGELFF.